These T cell receptor beta chains were read from a single sample in a study of blood T cell repertoires in COVID-19. The method was immunoSEQ multiplex PCR; TCRdb's version includes in-frame clones alone and lacks a portion of them. The sample holds over 200,000 clones, 84% seen once. Sequencing used peripheral blood. Receptors were obtained from a man aged 45-60 years with active or convalescent COVID-19. Each CDR3 is given with its conserved first and last residue. D genes are given only for firm matches. Only some rows state a clone size, as once, few, many or a class for expanded clones.

clone_size: -
j_call: TRBJ2-3
v_call: TRBV7-9
d_call: -
cdr3_aa: CASSYAGNTDTQYF
cdr3_nt: TGTGCCAGCAGCTACGCAGGGAACACAGATACGCAGTATTTT

clone_size: few
j_call: TRBJ1-1
v_call: TRBV25-1
d_call: -
cdr3_aa: CASSDRNTEAFF
cdr3_nt: TGTGCCAGCAGTGACCGGAACACTGAAGCTTTCTTT

clone_size: -
j_call: TRBJ2-3
v_call: TRBV5-5
d_call: TRBD2
cdr3_aa: CASSAGRGSTDTQYF
cdr3_nt: TGTGCCAGCAGCGCCGGGCGGGGGAGCACAGATACGCAGTATTTT

clone_size: few
j_call: TRBJ1-6
v_call: TRBV5-1
d_call: TRBD1
cdr3_aa: CASSIAQGDNSPLHF
cdr3_nt: TGCGCCAGCAGCATAGCACAGGGGGATAATTCACCCCTCCACTTT

clone_size: once
j_call: TRBJ1-1
v_call: TRBV7-2
d_call: TRBD1
cdr3_aa: CASSFGGTGNTEAFF
cdr3_nt: TGTGCCAGCAGCTTCGGTGGGACAGGGAACACTGAAGCTTTCTTT

clone_size: -
j_call: TRBJ2-2
v_call: TRBV18
d_call: TRBD1
cdr3_aa: CASSPRGQSNTGELFF
cdr3_nt: TGTGCCAGCTCACCCAGGGGACAGTCGAACACCGGGGAGCTGTTTTTT

clone_size: -
j_call: TRBJ1-2
v_call: TRBV30
d_call: -
cdr3_aa: CAWSVQGLYTF
cdr3_nt: TGTGCCTGGAGTGTACAGGGCTTATACACCTTC

clone_size: -
j_call: TRBJ2-4
v_call: TRBV5-4
d_call: TRBD1
cdr3_aa: CASSPGTGLAKNIQYF
cdr3_nt: TGTGCCAGCAGCCCGGGGACAGGTCTAGCCAAAAACATTCAGTACTTC

clone_size: once
j_call: TRBJ2-5
v_call: TRBV5-4
d_call: TRBD2
cdr3_aa: CASGLAGGETQYF
cdr3_nt: TGTGCCAGCGGGCTAGCGGGGGGGGAGACCCAGTACTTC

clone_size: few
j_call: TRBJ2-7
v_call: TRBV28
d_call: TRBD2
cdr3_aa: CATQSGGSYEQYF
cdr3_nt: TGTGCCACCCAGAGCGGGGGATCCTACGAGCAGTACTTC

clone_size: -
j_call: TRBJ2-1
v_call: TRBV4-2
d_call: TRBD2
cdr3_aa: CASSQVKLAGNNEQFF
cdr3_nt: TGTGCCAGCAGCCAAGTAAAACTAGCGGGGAACAATGAGCAGTTCTTC

clone_size: -
j_call: TRBJ1-5
v_call: TRBV5-4
d_call: -
cdr3_aa: CASSLAGKDQPQHF
cdr3_nt: TGTGCCAGCAGCTTGGCAGGGAAGGATCAGCCCCAGCATTTT

clone_size: -
j_call: TRBJ1-5
v_call: TRBV6-1
d_call: -
cdr3_aa: CASSETPGGANQPQHF
cdr3_nt: TGTGCCAGCAGTGAAACCCCGGGGGGGGCCAATCAGCCCCAGCATTTT

clone_size: -
j_call: TRBJ1-2
v_call: TRBV7-7
d_call: -
cdr3_aa: CASSRREGQHPLCGYTF
cdr3_nt: TGTGCCAGCAGCCGGAGGGAGGGCCAGCACCCCCTCTGTGGCTACACCTTC

clone_size: -
j_call: TRBJ2-1
v_call: TRBV28
d_call: TRBD2
cdr3_aa: CASSSPGRGGQQFF
cdr3_nt: TGTGCCAGCAGTTCCCCGGGGCGGGGGGGGCAGCAGTTCTTC

clone_size: -
j_call: TRBJ1-4
v_call: TRBV2
d_call: -
cdr3_aa: CASSERVATNEKLFF
cdr3_nt: TGTGCCAGCAGTGAAAGAGTTGCAACTAATGAAAAACTGTTTTTT

clone_size: -
j_call: TRBJ2-2
v_call: TRBV15
d_call: -
cdr3_aa: CATSRDPSTGELFF
cdr3_nt: TGTGCCACCAGCAGAGACCCTAGCACCGGGGAGCTGTTTTTT

clone_size: few
j_call: TRBJ2-7
v_call: TRBV5-6
d_call: -
cdr3_aa: CASSLLLTVGEQYF
cdr3_nt: TGTGCCAGCAGCTTGCTTTTAACAGTAGGCGAGCAGTACTTC

clone_size: -
j_call: TRBJ2-2
v_call: TRBV5-1
d_call: TRBD1
cdr3_aa: CASTPTGVTGELFF
cdr3_nt: TGCGCCAGCACCCCGACAGGGGTGACCGGGGAGCTGTTTTTT

clone_size: -
j_call: TRBJ2-3
v_call: TRBV5-4
d_call: -
cdr3_aa: CASSLGSGPTDTQYF
cdr3_nt: TGTGCCAGCAGCTTGGGAAGCGGCCCCACAGATACGCAGTATTTT

clone_size: -
j_call: TRBJ2-4
v_call: TRBV5-1
d_call: -
cdr3_aa: CASSLGQGRNIQYF
cdr3_nt: TGCGCCAGCAGCTTGGGGCAGGGTCGGAACATTCAGTACTTC

clone_size: -
j_call: TRBJ2-7
v_call: TRBV6-6
d_call: -
cdr3_aa: CASSYSAAQPSYEQYF
cdr3_nt: TGTGCCAGCAGTTACTCGGCGGCGCAACCCTCCTACGAGCAGTACTTC

clone_size: -
j_call: TRBJ1-1
v_call: TRBV9
d_call: TRBD1
cdr3_aa: CASSPGQGPNTEAFF
cdr3_nt: TGTGCCAGCAGCCCGGGACAGGGACCCAACACTGAAGCTTTCTTT

clone_size: -
j_call: TRBJ2-5
v_call: TRBV15
d_call: TRBD1
cdr3_aa: CATSRPGTALETQYF
cdr3_nt: TGTGCCACCAGCAGACCCGGGACAGCTCTGGAGACCCAGTACTTC

clone_size: few
j_call: TRBJ1-5
v_call: TRBV5-6
d_call: -
cdr3_aa: CASSRGGWSQHF
cdr3_nt: TGTGCCAGCAGCAGGGGTGGGTGGTCCCAGCATTTT

clone_size: -
j_call: TRBJ1-4
v_call: TRBV4-2
d_call: -
cdr3_aa: CASSQERESGEKLFF
cdr3_nt: TGTGCCAGCAGCCAAGAACGGGAGTCGGGTGAAAAACTGTTTTTT

clone_size: -
j_call: TRBJ1-2
v_call: TRBV12-3/TRBV12-4
d_call: -
cdr3_aa: CASSLPGGYTF
cdr3_nt: TGTGCCAGCAGTTTGCCCGGTGGCTACACCTTC

clone_size: -
j_call: TRBJ1-2
v_call: TRBV19
d_call: -
cdr3_aa: CASTLGSLYGYTF
cdr3_nt: TGTGCCAGTACTCTAGGGAGCCTCTATGGCTACACCTTC

clone_size: -
j_call: TRBJ2-5
v_call: TRBV3-1/TRBV3-2
d_call: TRBD2
cdr3_aa: CASSPGGTQYF
cdr3_nt: TGTGCCAGCAGCCCGGGGGGGACCCAGTACTTC

clone_size: -
j_call: TRBJ2-3
v_call: TRBV11-3
d_call: TRBD2
cdr3_aa: CASSDRTSGNTDTQYF
cdr3_nt: TGTGCCAGCAGCGATCGGACTAGCGGGAACACAGATACGCAGTATTTT

clone_size: few
j_call: TRBJ2-3
v_call: TRBV13
d_call: TRBD2
cdr3_aa: CASSLSASGGFRVDTQYF
cdr3_nt: TGTGCCAGCAGCTTATCGGCTAGCGGGGGGTTCCGGGTAGATACGCAGTATTTT

clone_size: -
j_call: TRBJ1-5
v_call: TRBV19
d_call: TRBD1
cdr3_aa: CASRGGQGGGQPQHF
cdr3_nt: TGTGCCAGTAGAGGGGGACAGGGGGGCGGCCAGCCCCAGCATTTT

clone_size: -
j_call: TRBJ2-7
v_call: TRBV19
d_call: -
cdr3_aa: CASSIGEAYEQYF
cdr3_nt: TGTGCCAGTAGTATAGGCGAGGCCTACGAGCAGTACTTC

clone_size: -
j_call: TRBJ1-6
v_call: TRBV4-1
d_call: -
cdr3_aa: CASSQGLYNSPLHF
cdr3_nt: TGCGCCAGCAGCCAGGGGCTGTATAATTCACCCCTCCACTTT

clone_size: -
j_call: TRBJ1-5
v_call: TRBV7-8
d_call: TRBD1
cdr3_aa: CASSLIERQGYEPQHF
cdr3_nt: TGTGCCAGCAGCTTAATTGAACGACAGGGCTATGAGCCCCAGCATTTT

clone_size: -
j_call: TRBJ2-7
v_call: TRBV5-6
d_call: -
cdr3_aa: CASSLASGYEQYF
cdr3_nt: TGTGCCAGCAGCTTGGCCAGCGGCTACGAGCAGTACTTC

clone_size: once
j_call: TRBJ2-3
v_call: TRBV7-8
d_call: -
cdr3_aa: CASTPVAVGTDTQYF
cdr3_nt: TGTGCCAGCACTCCGGTAGCGGTGGGCACAGATACGCAGTATTTT

clone_size: -
j_call: TRBJ2-1
v_call: TRBV5-1
d_call: TRBD2
cdr3_aa: CASTLSGLAGNEQFF
cdr3_nt: TGCGCCAGCACCCTCTCGGGACTAGCGGGCAATGAGCAGTTCTTC

clone_size: -
j_call: TRBJ1-5
v_call: TRBV7-5
d_call: -
cdr3_aa: CVRSLAAGTGPNQPQHF
cdr3_nt: TGTGTCAGAAGCTTAGCGGCCGGGACAGGCCCCAATCAGCCCCAGCATTTT

clone_size: -
j_call: TRBJ2-1
v_call: TRBV2
d_call: -
cdr3_aa: CASSGPSGGRKQFF
cdr3_nt: TGTGCCAGCAGCGGCCCTTCCGGGGGTCGGAAGCAGTTCTTC

clone_size: -
j_call: TRBJ2-5
v_call: TRBV3-1/TRBV3-2
d_call: TRBD1
cdr3_aa: CASSQVQGAAETQYF
cdr3_nt: TGTGCCAGCAGCCAAGTACAGGGGGCGGCGGAGACCCAGTACTTC

clone_size: -
j_call: TRBJ1-4
v_call: TRBV5-4
d_call: -
cdr3_aa: CASSLAGRVGEKLFF
cdr3_nt: TGTGCCAGCAGCTTGGCGGGCAGGGTGGGTGAAAAACTGTTTTTT

clone_size: -
j_call: TRBJ2-1
v_call: TRBV19
d_call: TRBD2
cdr3_aa: CASSKRGGSYNEQFF
cdr3_nt: TGTGCCAGTAGCAAGCGGGGGGGCTCCTACAATGAGCAGTTCTTC

clone_size: -
j_call: TRBJ2-1
v_call: TRBV19
d_call: TRBD2
cdr3_aa: CASKRTSQYNEQFF
cdr3_nt: TGTGCCTCGAAACGGACTAGTCAATACAATGAGCAGTTCTTC

clone_size: -
j_call: TRBJ1-2
v_call: TRBV7-9
d_call: TRBD1
cdr3_aa: CASTFAGTDYGYTF
cdr3_nt: TGTGCCAGCACTTTCGCCGGGACAGACTATGGCTACACCTTC

clone_size: -
j_call: TRBJ1-1
v_call: TRBV5-1
d_call: TRBD1
cdr3_aa: CASSNRQGDVTEAFF
cdr3_nt: TGCGCCAGCAGCAATCGTCAGGGGGATGTCACTGAAGCTTTCTTT

clone_size: -
j_call: TRBJ2-3
v_call: TRBV11-1
d_call: TRBD2
cdr3_aa: CASSLWLAGGTDTQYF
cdr3_nt: TGTGCCAGCAGCTTATGGCTAGCGGGGGGCACAGATACGCAGTATTTT

clone_size: -
j_call: TRBJ1-5
v_call: TRBV28
d_call: -
cdr3_aa: CASTIQGAEPQHF
cdr3_nt: TGTGCCAGCACCATACAGGGTGCCGAGCCCCAGCATTTT

clone_size: -
j_call: TRBJ1-2
v_call: TRBV25-1
d_call: -
cdr3_aa: CASRGVGEGYGYTF
cdr3_nt: TGTGCCAGCCGGGGGGTAGGGGAAGGCTATGGCTACACCTTC

clone_size: -
j_call: TRBJ2-2
v_call: TRBV19
d_call: -
cdr3_aa: CASSTRTESTGELFF
cdr3_nt: TGTGCCAGTAGTACCAGGACAGAATCCACCGGGGAGCTGTTTTTT

clone_size: -
j_call: TRBJ2-6
v_call: TRBV3-1/TRBV3-2
d_call: TRBD1
cdr3_aa: CASSQDIPSGGEAGANVLTF
cdr3_nt: TGTGCCAGCAGCCAAGATATCCCGTCAGGGGGCGAGGCTGGGGCCAACGTCCTGACTTTC

clone_size: -
j_call: TRBJ2-1
v_call: TRBV6-5
d_call: -
cdr3_aa: CASSKQQGTIEQFF
cdr3_nt: TGTGCCAGCAGTAAGCAACAGGGTACAATCGAGCAGTTCTTC

clone_size: -
j_call: TRBJ2-3
v_call: TRBV24-1
d_call: -
cdr3_aa: CATSTRGASTDTQYF
cdr3_nt: TGTGCCACCAGTACGCGGGGAGCTAGCACAGATACGCAGTATTTT

clone_size: -
j_call: TRBJ1-1
v_call: TRBV4-1
d_call: -
cdr3_aa: CASSQEGRQEAFF
cdr3_nt: TGCGCCAGCAGCCAAGAGGGGCGGCAGGAAGCTTTCTTT

clone_size: -
j_call: TRBJ1-1
v_call: TRBV6-5
d_call: TRBD1
cdr3_aa: CASSLGGPGNTEAFF
cdr3_nt: TGTGCCAGCAGTCTAGGGGGCCCGGGAAACACTGAAGCTTTCTTT

clone_size: -
j_call: TRBJ1-1
v_call: TRBV2
d_call: -
cdr3_aa: CASSEPTEAFF
cdr3_nt: TGTGCCAGCAGTGAACCGACTGAAGCTTTCTTT

clone_size: -
j_call: TRBJ2-5
v_call: TRBV3-1/TRBV3-2
d_call: TRBD2
cdr3_aa: CASSQPLASGGAVETQYF
cdr3_nt: TGTGCCAGCAGCCAACCCCTGGCTAGCGGGGGGGCCGTGGAGACCCAGTACTTC

clone_size: -
j_call: TRBJ2-3
v_call: TRBV30
d_call: TRBD1
cdr3_aa: CAWTISGTGDTQYF
cdr3_nt: TGTGCCTGGACCATTTCCGGGACAGGGGATACGCAGTATTTT

clone_size: -
j_call: TRBJ1-1
v_call: TRBV4-2
d_call: -
cdr3_aa: CASNPSAGTEAFF
cdr3_nt: TGTGCCAGCAACCCATCCGCGGGGACTGAAGCTTTCTTT

clone_size: -
j_call: TRBJ2-5
v_call: TRBV14
d_call: TRBD1
cdr3_aa: CASSQGGTGVQETQYF
cdr3_nt: TGTGCCAGCAGCCAAGGAGGGACAGGGGTGCAAGAGACCCAGTACTTC